This T cell receptor beta chain was retrieved from a study of identical twins. Each CDR3 protein is one row after TCRdb ran MiXCR on the 5' RACE reads. The data hold about 530,000 distinct CDR3 sequences, with 12% to 15% observed a single time. V lost 3 bases, J lost 7 bases, and 5 bases stayed unmatched. Germline CDR1 reads SGHVS; CDR2 reads FQNEAQ. The length of the CDR3 is 16 residues. The donor group consisted entirely of healthy Caucasians. This clonotype was counted a few times. The data also belong to a second study, concerning yellow fever vaccine responses in identical twins.

Sequenced: CD4+ T cells sorted from blood. The chain joins TRBV7-8 to TRBJ2-1; 14 bases are shared with TRBD2. This receptor was taken from a woman aged 18-35 years in good health. CDR3 nucleotide sequence: TGTGCCAGCAGCTTTGACGGGACTAGCGGGAGAAATGAGCAGTTCTTC. Residues: CASSFDGTSGRNEQFF.